This entry features one T cell receptor (beta chain) sequence. Its specificity is not known. These data come from a study of cytomegalovirus exposure and HLA in healthy donors. On the study more broadly: Out of 180 million or so T cells, an earlier analysis found around 120 million unique TCR beta sequences in total.

The PCR was carried out with 60 Vbeta primers and 13 Jbeta primers. Original processing notes: In a later analysis, the count reached some 75 million unique TCR beta chains, with about 9.9 million shared. Profiled with immunoSEQ multiplex PCR; TCRdb holds only in-frame clones, not every one. Clone size and V and J calls were adopted from that table, with D and trimming inferred from the DNA. This repertoire shows fewer than 250,000 clones, 70% to 80% found once; its top ten account for more than 1.5%. Study-wide points: It was reported that the classifier diagnosed cytomegalovirus status with high specificity and sensitivity in both the original and validation cohorts. Analysis was carried out at a later point, and it linked a missense DCLRE1C variant to TCR beta V- and J-gene trimming.

Sequenced input: PBMCs. This TCR came from a woman aged 50 to 65 in good health and CMV-seronegative.

CDR3 nucleotide sequence: TGTGCCAGCAGCTCTCCCGGGACTAGCCTCAATGAGCAGTTCTTC. This sequence encodes CASSSPGTSLNEQFF. The V call is TRBV5-6, the J call TRBJ2-1; 9 positions agree with TRBD2. CDR1 is SGHDT, CDR2 YYEEEE, per germline. Unmatched junction bases numbered 7, after V lost 3 bases and J lost 6 bases. This CDR3 spans 15 amino acids.